A single sample gave rise to the 28 T cell receptor beta chains below, sequenced in a study of identical twins. TCRdb recomputed calls from the 5' RACE reads with MiXCR, one row per CDR3 protein. Here the sample spans 1.5 million to 2 million distinct CDR3 sequences, roughly a third being singletons. The sample was cord blood. These receptors were collected from a newborn girl in good health.

As for this clonotype: With a much larger clone just one base away, this may be a read error. The chain recombines TRBV10-3 with TRBJ1-2, with D maybe TRBD1 (5 bases). The CDR3 has 14 amino acids. Germline V gene lookup returns CDR1 ENHRY and CDR2 SYGVKD. The DNA for the CDR3 is TGTGCCATCGGTGAGAGGGCAGGGCCCTATGGCTACACCTTC. Its translation: CAIGERAGPYGYTF.

The chain joins TRBV25-1 to TRBJ1-4; possibly TRBD1 for D (6 bases). The germline V and J ends were trimmed by 7 bases and 6 bases, with 18 bases remaining between them. CDR1 MGHDK and CDR2 SYGVNS come from the germline V gene. The CDR3 runs to 15 residues. Here the CDR3 DNA reads TGTGCCAGCACCAAAAGGGGGGGTAGACATGAAAAACTGTTTTTT. Translating it yields CASTKRGGRHEKLFF.

Of note for this clonotype: This may come from a read error, since a much larger clone is one base off. The chain recombines TRBV7-9 with TRBJ1-2; TRBD1 is a possible D gene (5 bases). Trimming cost V 7 bases and J 0 bases, with 9 bases left between them. CDR3 length: 13 residues. Germline loops: CDR1 SEHNR, CDR2 FQNEAQ (reference sequence). In DNA form, the CDR3 reads TGTGCCAGCACCCTGGACACTAACTATGGCTACACCTTC. It encodes CASTLDTNYGYTF.

The rearrangement links TRBV14 to TRBJ2-7; D is ambiguous. Germline V gene data show CDR1 as SGHDN and CDR2 as FVKESK. This CDR3 has 14 amino acids. V lost 4 bases to trimming and J lost 7 bases, with 17 bases between them. The CDR3 DNA reads TGTGCCAGCAGCCTCGACATAGGAGTGCGGGAGCAGTACTTC. It translates to CASSLDIGVREQYF.

This clonotype was recorded a few times. The gene calls are TRBV20-1 and TRBJ1-6, with 10 bases matching TRBD1. Trimming at V came to 4 bases and at J to 0 bases, leaving 9 bases not matched to a gene. The germline CDR1 and CDR2 sequences are DFQATT and SNEGSKA (reference sequence). This CDR3 comprises 18 residues. CDR3 bases: TGCAGTGCTAAAGACAGGGGGCGATCCGGCTCCTATAATTCACCCCTCCACTTT. It is translated as CSAKDRGRSGSYNSPLHF.

The CDR3 region has the DNA TGTGCCAGCAGCCCGACCGCAATCTGGTCGGACTGGGAGCAGTTCTTC. Its protein is CASSPTAIWSDWEQFF. V and J are TRBV3-1 and TRBJ2-1; tentatively, D is TRBD2 (5 bases). Germline-derived CDR1 and CDR2 are LGHDT and YNNKEL (reference sequence). There are 16 residues in the CDR3. V lost 4 bases and J 10 bases, leaving 23 bases between the germline ends.

The chain joins TRBV9 to TRBJ1-2; D is undetermined. Germline values: CDR1 SGDLS, CDR2 YYNGEE. This CDR3 region has 13 residues. Trimming removed 0 bases from V and 3 bases from J, with 6 bases in between. CDR3 sequence (DNA): TGTGCCAGCAGCGTAGCTACCGACTATGGCTACACCTTC. Its protein is CASSVATDYGYTF.

The chain joins TRBV11-2 to TRBJ2-4; D tentatively reads TRBD1 or TRBD2 (6 bases each). Trimming shortened V by 0 bases and J by 0 bases, and 33 bases separated the two germline ends. From germline, CDR1 is SGHAT and CDR2 FQNNGV. CDR3 size: 24 residues. CDR3 residues: CASSLDLSIWVQPGASLAKNIQYF. CDR3 nucleotide sequence: TGTGCCAGCAGCTTAGACCTTTCGATTTGGGTCCAGCCGGGGGCCTCGCTAGCCAAAAACATTCAGTACTTC.

The rearrangement uses TRBV5-1 and TRBJ2-3, with a weak D call TRBD2 (7 bases). This CDR3 contains 17 residues. V lost 1 base and J 2 bases, leaving 17 bases between the germline ends. The germline gives CDR1 SGHRS, CDR2 YFSETQ. CDR3: CASSLRGARMNTDTQYF. The CDR3 DNA sequence: TGCGCCAGCAGCTTGCGGGGGGCCCGTATGAACACAGATACGCAGTATTTT.

The chain uses TRBV2 and TRBJ2-2, with D perhaps matching TRBD1 or TRBD2 (5 bases each). CDR3 length: 15 amino acids. The germline gives CDR1 SNHLY, CDR2 FYNNEI. With 7 bases removed from V and 2 bases from J, the gap between germline ends came to 14 bases. The DNA for the CDR3 is TGTGCCAGCACTTCCCAGGGACCCAACACCGGGGAGCTGTTTTTT. Protein: CASTSQGPNTGELFF. Variable domain in full (rest from reference TRBV2 and TRBJ2-2): EPEVTQTPSHQVTQMGQEVILRCVPISNHLYFYWYRQILGQKVEFLVSFYNNEISEKSEIFDDQFSVERPDGSNFTLKIRSTKLEDSAMYFCASTSQGPNTGELFFGEGSRLTVL.

The chain couples TRBV7-2 to TRBJ1-5, with D uncertain. Germline CDR1 and CDR2: SGHTA and FQGNSA. Deletions cut 0 bases from V and 0 bases from J, with 9 bases between. CDR3 length: 16 amino acids. This CDR3 is CASSLAVGYSNQPQHF. The CDR3, as DNA: TGTGCCAGCAGCTTAGCGGTGGGATATAGCAATCAGCCCCAGCATTTT.

The genes are TRBV12-3 or TRBV12-4 and TRBJ2-5; D possibly corresponds to TRBD2 (5 bases). Trimming left V 6 bases short and J 2 bases short, with 13 bases between. The CDR3 extends over 14 amino acids. The DNA for the CDR3 is TGTGCCAGCAGGTGGGGAGCCCTACAAGAGACCCAGTACTTC. Translating gives CASRWGALQETQYF.

The CDR3, as DNA: TGTGCCAGCAGCTTGGGCCGGGGGCGCCGGAACACTGAAGCTTTCTTT. Residues: CASSLGRGRRNTEAFF. The rearrangement uses TRBV5-6 and TRBJ1-1; a possible D gene is TRBD1 (6 bases). The germline V and J ends were trimmed by 0 bases and 1 base, with 13 bases remaining between them. CDR1 is SGHDT, CDR2 YYEEEE, per germline. The CDR3 has 16 amino acids.

This clonotype was counted at least ten times. The J gene is TRBJ2-1, the V gene TRBV4-1, with D possibly TRBD2 on 6 matching bases. The germline CDR1 and CDR2 sequences are MGHRA and YSYEKL. The CDR3 loop spans 15 amino acids. Between the trimmed V and J ends, which lost 1 base and 6 bases, there was a span of 13 bases. The CDR3 loop is CASSQVPSAGNEQFF. DNA for the CDR3: TGCGCCAGCAGCCAAGTCCCTAGCGCGGGCAATGAGCAGTTCTTC.

The sample holds a few counts of this clonotype. V is TRBV13 and J is TRBJ1-1, with D possibly being TRBD1 (6 bases). Germline V lookup: CDR1 PRHDT, CDR2 FYEKMQ (reference sequence). V shed 6 bases and J shed 4 bases, with 15 bases lying between them. The CDR3 spans 14 residues. The CDR3 nucleotides read TGTGCCAGCAGATGGGGAAGGGGGTTCACTGAAGCTTTCTTT. Protein: CASRWGRGFTEAFF.

This chain links TRBV24-1 with TRBJ2-2; TRBD1 agrees at 11 bases. Germline V gene data show CDR1 as KGHDR and CDR2 as SFDVKD. CDR3 length: 15 amino acids. The V gene end was trimmed by 6 bases and the J gene end by 6 bases; junction bases not matched to a gene: 5. As DNA, the CDR3 is TGTGCCACCAGTCGCGGGACAGGGGGACCCGGGGAGCTGTTTTTT. As protein: CATSRGTGGPGELFF.

Only one count was recorded for this clonotype. The DNA of the CDR3 is TGTGCCAGCAGTTCGGTCAGTAGCAATCAGCCCCAGCATTTT. Translation: CASSSVSSNQPQHF. This chain joins TRBV12-3 or TRBV12-4 and TRBJ1-5; D is unresolved. The length of the CDR3 is 14 residues. V was shortened by 4 bases and J by 0 bases, with 7 bases between the two germline ends.

The J gene is TRBJ2-1, the V gene TRBV3-1, with 9 bases aligning to TRBD2. The CDR3 spans 14 residues. Germline V gene data show CDR1 as LGHDT and CDR2 as YNNKEL (reference sequence). V shed 3 bases, J shed 8 bases, and the junction held 5 bases outside the gene matches. The CDR3 sequence: CASSQRGGGYEQFF. CDR3 in DNA: TGTGCCAGCAGCCAGCGGGGGGGTGGGTATGAGCAGTTCTTC.

There are a few counts of this clonotype. This chain uses TRBV6-1 with TRBJ1-2, with D hard to call. The V end was cut by 3 bases, the J end by 4 bases, with 15 bases between. The CDR3 runs 15 residues. Germline CDR1 MNHNS, CDR2 SASEGT. CDR3 protein: CASSDYFDGFYGYTF. CDR3 sequence (DNA): TGTGCCAGCAGTGACTACTTCGACGGCTTCTATGGCTACACCTTC.

The V gene is TRBV7-9, the J gene TRBJ1-1; D uncertain. Trimming stripped 2 bases from V and 3 bases from J, with 7 bases between. Germline CDR1 reads SEHNR; CDR2 reads FQNEAQ (reference sequence). CDR3 length: 13 amino acids. The CDR3 spells CASSLIVDTEAFF. CDR3 sequence (DNA): TGTGCCAGCAGCTTAATTGTGGACACTGAAGCTTTCTTT.

This clonotype occurred a few times. The chain combines TRBV13 with TRBJ2-7; a weak D match, TRBD1 (5 bases). Looked up from germline, CDR1 is PRHDT and CDR2 is FYEKMQ (reference sequence). Trimming took 5 bases from V and 4 from J, leaving 12 bases between them. The CDR3 contains 13 residues. For the CDR3, the DNA is TGTGCCAGCAGCGTCAGGGTGGGGTACGAGCAGTACTTC. Translated: CASSVRVGYEQYF.

This clonotype was seen more than once but under ten times. The J gene is TRBJ2-5, the V gene TRBV12-3 or TRBV12-4, with D possibly being TRBD1 (6 bases). The CDR3 contains 17 residues. The V end lost 6 bases, the J end lost 2 bases, and 22 bases lay between the germline ends. CDR3 nucleotide sequence: TGTGCCAGCAGCCCTGGACAGCCTGTCTACCTACAAGAGACCCAGTACTTC. Amino acid sequence: CASSPGQPVYLQETQYF.

This clonotype was seen only a few times. This chain links TRBV5-1 with TRBJ2-7; D is possibly TRBD2 (6 bases). V was pared by 3 bases and J by 0 bases, with 10 bases between. Per the germline V gene, CDR1 is SGHRS and CDR2 is YFSETQ. The length of the CDR3 is 14 residues. The CDR3 protein is CASSWRTNSYEQYF. CDR3 nucleotides: TGCGCCAGCAGCTGGCGGACTAACTCCTACGAGCAGTACTTC.

This clonotype was observed a single time. The rearrangement joins TRBV10-3 to TRBJ1-2; the match to TRBD1 covers 10 bases. Trimming removed 4 bases from V and 4 bases from J; junction bases left unmatched: 3. This CDR3 region has 14 residues. Germline CDR1 reads ENHRY; CDR2 reads SYGVKD. Written as DNA, the CDR3 is TGTGCCATCAGTGGGACAGGGGGGCTCTATGGCTACACCTTC. Translating it yields CAISGTGGLYGYTF.

The CDR3 sequence is CASSQDRVSFQPQHF. CDR3 DNA: TGCGCCAGCAGCCAAGACAGGGTGAGCTTTCAGCCCCAGCATTTT. The chain carries TRBV4-1 and TRBJ1-5, with D perhaps TRBD1 (5 bases). CDR3 size: 15 residues. Germline lookup yields CDR1 MGHRA and CDR2 YSYEKL. V lost 0 bases, J lost 6 bases, and 12 bases lay in between.

As for this clonotype: Mismatch with germline at one junction end may stem from a read error. The CDR3 region has the DNA TGTGCCAGCAGTTCCATTCCGGGATACATTCGGTACTTC. This translates into CASSSIPGYIRYF. The chain has TRBV27 and TRBJ2-4, with D possibly TRBD2 on 5 matching bases. CDR3 size: 13 residues. CDR1 and CDR2 (germline): MNHEY, SMNVEV (reference sequence).

This clonotype occurred many times. J is TRBJ2-5 and V is TRBV12-3 or TRBV12-4; possibly TRBD2 for D (5 bases). There are 14 residues in the CDR3. V gave up 2 bases and J gave up 2 bases, with 9 bases separating them. The CDR3 is CASSLKRLQETQYF. Written as DNA, the CDR3 is TGTGCCAGCAGTTTAAAGCGGTTACAAGAGACCCAGTACTTC.

The rearrangement uses TRBV27 and TRBJ2-2; D not resolved. There are 13 residues in the CDR3. Germline CDR1 MNHEY, CDR2 SMNVEV (reference sequence). V was pared by 2 bases and J by 13 bases, with 14 bases between. This CDR3 is CASSLSVQMGLFF. Here the CDR3 DNA reads TGTGCCAGCAGTTTAAGTGTCCAAATGGGGCTGTTTTTT.